This T cell receptor (beta chain) was retrieved from a study of blood T cells in healthy people across ages. This CDR3 is built from 14 residues. Germline V gene data show CDR1 as DFQATT and CDR2 as SNEGSKA (reference sequence). With 5 bases removed from V and 5 bases from J, the gap between germline ends came to 16 bases. The use of a sample-barcoded 5' primer and a J-beta primer mix characterized a second PCR of about 7 to 12 cycles. TCRdb re-derived calls from the 5' RACE reads in MiXCR, one entry per CDR3 protein. This repertoire shows over 600,000 distinct CDR3 sequences, about 43% found once; its top ten account for about 32%.

The source is a man older than 75 in good health. The specimen sequenced was blood. This rearrangement joins TRBV20-1 to TRBJ2-1; possibly TRBD2 for D (5 bases). CDR3 loop: CSADRRLQHNEQFF. CDR3 coding DNA: TGCAGTGCTGACCGAAGACTACAACACAATGAGCAGTTCTTC.